The 14 T cell receptor beta chains presented below share a single source sample, sequenced in a study of blood T cells in healthy people across ages. A second PCR, run for roughly 7 to 12 cycles, used a sample-barcoded 5' primer plus a J-beta primer mix. TCRdb used MiXCR to reprocess the 5' RACE reads, holding one entry per CDR3 protein. The sample lists around 1.1 million distinct CDR3 sequences, around two fifths occurring once. Material: blood. The receptors here all came from a man in his late teens or twenties in good health.

The V gene is TRBV5-1, the J gene TRBJ1-4; the D gene is possibly TRBD1 (6 bases). Germline CDR1 reads SGHRS; CDR2 reads YFSETQ. Trimming stripped 4 bases from V and 6 bases from J, with 16 bases between. This CDR3 is built from 15 residues. CDR3 residues: CASSRTRGSDEKLFF. In DNA, the CDR3 is TGCGCCAGCAGCCGTACAAGGGGGTCGGATGAAAAACTGTTTTTT.

To note about this clonotype: One junction end disagrees with the germline gene, perhaps due to a read error. V and J are TRBV6-5 and TRBJ2-7; D possibly matches TRBD1 or TRBD2 (5 bases each). CDR1 and CDR2 from the germline V gene are MNHEY and SVGAGI. The CDR3 extends over 15 amino acids. The CDR3 DNA follows: TGTGCCAGCAGTGACGGGGCGGTCGGCTCCTACAAGCAGTACTTC. Protein sequence: CASSDGAVGSYKQYF.

J is TRBJ2-2 and V is TRBV12-3 or TRBV12-4; D may be TRBD2 (7 bases). V shed 6 bases and J shed 1 base, with 12 bases lying between them. The CDR3 length is 15 residues. Written as DNA, the CDR3 is TGTGCCAGCAGGTTAAGGGGGGGGAACACCGGGGAGCTGTTTTTT. Protein sequence: CASRLRGGNTGELFF.

This chain links TRBV4-2 with TRBJ2-5; D is tentatively TRBD1 or TRBD2 (5 bases each). Near its end, the DNA agrees better with TRBJ2-7, so the J call may be wrong. There are 17 residues in the CDR3. Germline lookup yields CDR1 LGHNA and CDR2 YNFKEQ. CDR3 coding DNA: TGTGCCAGCAGCCAGGACCGGGACGGCTGGGTAACATACGAGCAGTACTTC. Translation: CASSQDRDGWVTYEQYF.

The V gene is TRBV10-3, the J gene TRBJ1-1; D gene uncertain. V gave up 4 bases and J gave up 4 bases, with 16 bases separating them. This CDR3 contains 15 residues. The germline V gene encodes CDR1 ENHRY and CDR2 SYGVKD. CDR3 loop: CAISAVGGYRTEAFF. The CDR3 DNA sequence: TGTGCCATCAGTGCTGTGGGTGGGTATCGCACTGAAGCTTTCTTT.

This clonotype was found a few times. The chain is built from TRBV2 and TRBJ1-4; 10 nucleotides agree with TRBD1. V lost 4 bases to trimming and J lost 8 bases; unmatched junction nucleotides: 4. CDR1 SNHLY and CDR2 FYNNEI come from the germline V gene. The CDR3 has 14 residues. CDR3 loop: CASSAGTGEEKLFF. The DNA of the CDR3 is TGTGCCAGCAGTGCGGGGACAGGGGAAGAAAAACTGTTTTTT.

This sequence joins TRBV3-1 and TRBJ2-7, with D tentatively TRBD1 or TRBD2 (5 bases each). Germline CDR1 and CDR2: LGHDT and YNNKEL (reference sequence). This CDR3 has 13 amino acids. Trimming stripped 0 bases from V and 9 bases from J, with 12 bases between. The CDR3 is CASSQDFGTRQYF. The CDR3, as DNA: TGTGCCAGCAGCCAAGATTTTGGGACGCGGCAGTACTTC.

The chain employs TRBV11-2 and TRBJ2-3; D perhaps matches TRBD1 (5 bases). From germline, CDR1 is SGHAT and CDR2 FQNNGV. Trimming removed 5 bases from V and 4 bases from J, with 13 bases in between. This CDR3 is built from 14 residues. CDR3 sequence: CASSQDMAADTQYF. The CDR3 region has the DNA TGTGCCAGCAGCCAGGACATGGCCGCAGATACGCAGTATTTT.

The rearrangement links TRBV9 to TRBJ1-1; 7 bases line up with TRBD1. The germline CDR1 and CDR2 sequences are SGDLS and YYNGEE. Trimming cost V 0 bases and J 3 bases; bases outside gene matches: 5. The CDR3 runs 15 residues. CDR3 sequence reads: CASSVGGTVDTEAFF. The DNA of the CDR3 is TGTGCCAGCAGCGTAGGTGGGACAGTGGACACTGAAGCTTTCTTT.

In this sample, this clonotype turned up a few times. V gene TRBV20-1 combines with J gene TRBJ1-1; no firm D call. The CDR3 has 14 residues. Trimming took 0 bases from V and 1 from J, leaving 9 bases between them. The germline CDR1 and CDR2 sequences are DFQATT and SNEGSKA (reference sequence). CDR3 coding DNA: TGCAGTGCTAGAGAAGGACGGGGGAACACTGAAGCTTTCTTT. Translating it yields CSAREGRGNTEAFF.

This clonotype has ten or more counts. The chain joins TRBV12-3 or TRBV12-4 to TRBJ1-5; D unresolved. The CDR3 has 16 residues. V dropped 1 base and J dropped 0 bases, with 10 bases sitting between them. This CDR3 is CASSLDGIGSNQPQHF. The CDR3, as DNA: TGTGCCAGCAGTTTAGACGGAATCGGTAGCAATCAGCCCCAGCATTTT.

DNA for the CDR3: TGCAGTGCGAAAAGCTTGAGGGGGCTTAGCTATGGCTACACCTTC. This gives the protein CSAKSLRGLSYGYTF. V is TRBV20-1 and J is TRBJ1-2; 7 bases are a match to TRBD1. The CDR3 runs to 15 residues. Germline V lookup: CDR1 DFQATT, CDR2 SNEGSKA (reference sequence). The ends lost 6 bases at V and 4 bases at J; junction bases unmatched: 14.

This clonotype was picked up many times. This rearrangement joins TRBV29-1 to TRBJ2-1; 7 bases fit TRBD2. J lost 1 base, V lost 4 bases, and 4 bases had no gene match. The CDR3 extends over 14 amino acids. The germline CDR1 and CDR2 sequences are SQVTM and ANQGSEA. The CDR3 DNA reads TGCAGCGTTGGTTCCGGGGGGTCCTACAATGAGCAGTTCTTC. Encoded protein: CSVGSGGSYNEQFF.

This clonotype was found once. This chain connects TRBV7-9 to TRBJ2-5; TRBD2 might be the D (6 bases). Deletions cut 5 bases from V and 2 bases from J, with 18 bases between. The germline V gene has CDR1 SEHNR and CDR2 FQNEAQ (reference sequence). CDR3 size: 16 residues. CDR3 bases: TGTGCCAGCAGCCCGCCCGGCGGGGAAAAACAAGAGACCCAGTACTTC. It specifies CASSPPGGEKQETQYF.